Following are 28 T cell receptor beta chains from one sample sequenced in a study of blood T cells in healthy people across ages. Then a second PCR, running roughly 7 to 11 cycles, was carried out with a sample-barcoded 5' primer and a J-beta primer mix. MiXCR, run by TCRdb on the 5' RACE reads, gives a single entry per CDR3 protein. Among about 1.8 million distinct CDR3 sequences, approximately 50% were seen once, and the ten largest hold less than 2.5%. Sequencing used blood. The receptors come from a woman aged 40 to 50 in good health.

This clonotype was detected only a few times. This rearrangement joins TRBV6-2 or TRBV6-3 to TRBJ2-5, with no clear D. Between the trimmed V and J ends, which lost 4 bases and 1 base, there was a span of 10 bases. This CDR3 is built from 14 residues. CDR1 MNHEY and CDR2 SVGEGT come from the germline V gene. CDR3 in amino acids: CASSSTVPQETQYF. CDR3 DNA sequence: TGTGCCAGCAGTTCGACGGTACCCCAAGAGACCCAGTACTTC.

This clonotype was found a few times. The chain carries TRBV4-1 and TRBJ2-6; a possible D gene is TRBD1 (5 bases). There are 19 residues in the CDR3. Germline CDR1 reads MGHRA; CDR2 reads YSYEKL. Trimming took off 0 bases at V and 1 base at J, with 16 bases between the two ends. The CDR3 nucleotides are TGCGCCAGCAGCCAAGATAAGGTGCAGGGTAATTCTGGGGCCAACGTCCTGACTTTC. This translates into CASSQDKVQGNSGANVLTF.

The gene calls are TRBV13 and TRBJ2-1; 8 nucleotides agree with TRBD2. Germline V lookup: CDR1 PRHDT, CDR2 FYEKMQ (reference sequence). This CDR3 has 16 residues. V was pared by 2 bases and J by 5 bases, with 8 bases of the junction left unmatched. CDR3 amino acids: CASSLTSGGTNNEQFF. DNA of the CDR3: TGTGCCAGCAGCTTAACATCGGGGGGGACAAACAATGAGCAGTTCTTC.

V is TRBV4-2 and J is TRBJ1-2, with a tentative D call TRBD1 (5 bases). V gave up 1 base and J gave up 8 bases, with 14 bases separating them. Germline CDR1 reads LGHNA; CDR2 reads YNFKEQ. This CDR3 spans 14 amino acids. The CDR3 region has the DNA TGTGCCAGCAGCCAAGCGGGGGTTTCGGAGGGCTACACCTTC. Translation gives CASSQAGVSEGYTF.

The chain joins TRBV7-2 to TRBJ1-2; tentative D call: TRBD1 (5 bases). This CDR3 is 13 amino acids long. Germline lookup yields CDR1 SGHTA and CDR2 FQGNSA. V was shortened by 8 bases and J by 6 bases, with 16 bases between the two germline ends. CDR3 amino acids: CASGFRDTDGYTF. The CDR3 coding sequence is TGTGCCAGCGGATTCAGGGATACGGATGGCTACACCTTC.

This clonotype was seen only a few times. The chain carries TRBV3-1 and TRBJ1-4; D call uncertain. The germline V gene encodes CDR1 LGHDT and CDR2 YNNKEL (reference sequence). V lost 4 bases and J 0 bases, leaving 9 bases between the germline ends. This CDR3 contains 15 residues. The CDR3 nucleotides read TGTGCCAGCAGCCGGGGAGGAGCAACTAATGAAAAACTGTTTTTT. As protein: CASSRGGATNEKLFF.

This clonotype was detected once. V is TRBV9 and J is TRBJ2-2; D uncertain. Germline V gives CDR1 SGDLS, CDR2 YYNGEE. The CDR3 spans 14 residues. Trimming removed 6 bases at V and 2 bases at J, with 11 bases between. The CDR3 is CASKSTANTGELFF. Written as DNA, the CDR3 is TGTGCCAGCAAGAGTACTGCCAACACCGGGGAGCTGTTTTTT.

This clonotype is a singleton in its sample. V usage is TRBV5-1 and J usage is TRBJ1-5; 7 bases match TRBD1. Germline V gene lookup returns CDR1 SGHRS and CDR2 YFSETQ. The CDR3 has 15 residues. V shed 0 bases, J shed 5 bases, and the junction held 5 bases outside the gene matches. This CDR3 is CASSLEGTADQPQHF. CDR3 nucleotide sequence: TGCGCCAGCAGCTTGGAAGGGACAGCCGATCAGCCCCAGCATTTT.

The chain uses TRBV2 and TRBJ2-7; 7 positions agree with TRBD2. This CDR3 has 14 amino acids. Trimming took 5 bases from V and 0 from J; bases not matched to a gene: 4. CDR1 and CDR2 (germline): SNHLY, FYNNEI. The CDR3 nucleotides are TGTGCCAGCAGTCGAGCGGGAACCTCCTACGAGCAGTACTTC. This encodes CASSRAGTSYEQYF.

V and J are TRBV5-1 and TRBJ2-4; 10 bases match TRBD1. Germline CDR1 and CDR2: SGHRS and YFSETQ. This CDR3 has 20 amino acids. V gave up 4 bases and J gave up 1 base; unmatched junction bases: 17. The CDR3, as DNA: TGCGCCAGCAGCCCCGGCCCGACAGGGGGCGAGGGGTCGGCCAAAAACATTCAGTACTTC. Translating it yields CASSPGPTGGEGSAKNIQYF.

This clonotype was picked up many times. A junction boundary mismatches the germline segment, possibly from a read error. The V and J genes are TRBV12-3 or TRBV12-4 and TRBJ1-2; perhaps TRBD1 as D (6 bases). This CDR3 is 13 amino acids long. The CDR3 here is CASSLAGDYGYTF. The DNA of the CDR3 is TGTGCCAGCAGCTTAGCAGGGGACTATGGCTACACCTTC.

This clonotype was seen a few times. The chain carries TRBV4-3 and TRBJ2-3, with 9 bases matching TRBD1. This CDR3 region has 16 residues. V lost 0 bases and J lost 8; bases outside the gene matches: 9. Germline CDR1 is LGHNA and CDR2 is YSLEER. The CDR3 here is CASSQDVGQGLGTQYF. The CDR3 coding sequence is TGCGCCAGCAGCCAAGATGTAGGACAGGGGTTGGGTACGCAGTATTTT.

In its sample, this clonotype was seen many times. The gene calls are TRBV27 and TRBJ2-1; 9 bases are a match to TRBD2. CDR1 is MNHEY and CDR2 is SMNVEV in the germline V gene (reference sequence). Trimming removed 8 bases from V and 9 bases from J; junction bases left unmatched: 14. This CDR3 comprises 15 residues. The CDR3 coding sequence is TGTGCCAGCCTAAAGCTTAGCGGGGGTTCCAGTGAGCAGTTCTTC. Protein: CASLKLSGGSSEQFF.

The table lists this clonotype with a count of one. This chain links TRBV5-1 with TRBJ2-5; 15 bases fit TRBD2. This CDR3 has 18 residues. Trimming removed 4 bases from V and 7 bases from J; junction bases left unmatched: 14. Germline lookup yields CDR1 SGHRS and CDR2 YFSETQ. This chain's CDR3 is CASSGGLAGGQVFGTQYF. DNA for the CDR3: TGCGCCAGCAGCGGCGGACTAGCGGGGGGGCAAGTTTTTGGGACCCAGTACTTC.

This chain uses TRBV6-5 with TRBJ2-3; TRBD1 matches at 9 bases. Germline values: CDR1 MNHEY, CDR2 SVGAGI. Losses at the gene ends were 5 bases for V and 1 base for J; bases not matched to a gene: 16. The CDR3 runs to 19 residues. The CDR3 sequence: CASSHAWTGEPPGTDTQYF. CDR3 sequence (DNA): TGTGCCAGCAGTCACGCTTGGACAGGGGAACCCCCTGGCACAGATACGCAGTATTTT.

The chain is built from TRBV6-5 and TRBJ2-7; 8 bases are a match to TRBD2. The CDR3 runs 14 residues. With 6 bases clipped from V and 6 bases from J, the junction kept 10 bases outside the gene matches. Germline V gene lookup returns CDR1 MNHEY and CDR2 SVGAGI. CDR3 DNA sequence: TGTGCCAGCAGCGCCGGGACTAGAATAGGCGAGCAGTACTTC. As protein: CASSAGTRIGEQYF.

Written as DNA, the CDR3 is TGTGCCAGCAGCTTTGTTCGTATCAGACAGGGGAACTATGGCTACACCTTC. Translation gives CASSFVRIRQGNYGYTF. This chain uses TRBV5-6 with TRBJ1-2; 8 bases line up with TRBD1. The CDR3 is 17 amino acids. Trimming took 2 bases from V and 2 from J; bases not matched to a gene: 11. CDR1 is SGHDT and CDR2 is YYEEEE in the germline V gene. Full variable domain (remainder filled in from reference TRBV5-6 and TRBJ1-2): DAGVTQSPTHLIKTRGQQVTLRCSPKSGHDTVSWYQQALGQGPQFIFQYYEEEERQRGNFPDRFSGHQFPNYSSELNVNALLLGDSALYLCASSFVRIRQGNYGYTFGSGTRLTVV.

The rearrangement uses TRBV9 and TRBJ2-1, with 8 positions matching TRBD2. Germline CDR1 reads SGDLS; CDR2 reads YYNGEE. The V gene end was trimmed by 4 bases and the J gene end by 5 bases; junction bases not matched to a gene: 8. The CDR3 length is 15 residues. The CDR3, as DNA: TGTGCCAGCAGCTCCGGGACTAGACCAAACAATGAGCAGTTCTTC. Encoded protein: CASSSGTRPNNEQFF.

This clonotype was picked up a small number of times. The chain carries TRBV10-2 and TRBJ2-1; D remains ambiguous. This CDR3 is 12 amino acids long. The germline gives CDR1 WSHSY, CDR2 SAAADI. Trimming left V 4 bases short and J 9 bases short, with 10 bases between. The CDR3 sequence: CASSALTAEQFF. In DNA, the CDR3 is TGCGCCAGCAGTGCACTAACAGCTGAGCAGTTCTTC.

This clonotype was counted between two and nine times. The CDR3 region is CASHHRPGPRDHEQYF. The CDR3 DNA reads as TGTGCCAGCCACCACCGCCCGGGACCTAGGGACCACGAGCAGTACTTC. V gene TRBV28 combines with J gene TRBJ2-5, with D perhaps matching TRBD1 or TRBD2 (5 bases each). The J call is doubtful: the DNA matches TRBJ2-7 better. Germline lookup yields CDR1 MDHEN and CDR2 SYDVKM. The CDR3 is 16 residues long.

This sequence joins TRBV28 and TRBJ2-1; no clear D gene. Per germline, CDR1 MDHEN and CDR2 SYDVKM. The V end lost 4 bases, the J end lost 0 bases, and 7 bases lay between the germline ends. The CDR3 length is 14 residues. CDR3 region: CASSSPPSYNEQFF. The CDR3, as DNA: TGTGCCAGCAGTTCCCCCCCCTCCTACAATGAGCAGTTCTTC. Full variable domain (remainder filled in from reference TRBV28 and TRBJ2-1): DVKVTQSSRYLVKRTGEKVFLECVQDMDHENMFWYRQDPGLGLRLIYFSYDVKMKEKGDIPEGYSVSREKKERFSLILESASTNQTSMYLCASSSPPSYNEQFFGPGTRLTVL.

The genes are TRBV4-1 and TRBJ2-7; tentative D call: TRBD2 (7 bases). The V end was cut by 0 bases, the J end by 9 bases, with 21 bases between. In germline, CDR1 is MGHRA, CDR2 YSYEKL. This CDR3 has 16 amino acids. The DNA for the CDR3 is TGCGCCAGCAGCCAAGAAGCCCGGGGGGCTCTCTGGGGGCAGTACTTC. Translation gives CASSQEARGALWGQYF.

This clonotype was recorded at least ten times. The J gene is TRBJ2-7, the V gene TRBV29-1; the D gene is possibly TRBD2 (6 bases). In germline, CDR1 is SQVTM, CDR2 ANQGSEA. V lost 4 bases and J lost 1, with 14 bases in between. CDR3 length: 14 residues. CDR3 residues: CSVVREGRSYEQYF. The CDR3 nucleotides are TGCAGCGTTGTGCGGGAAGGGCGGTCCTACGAGCAGTACTTC.

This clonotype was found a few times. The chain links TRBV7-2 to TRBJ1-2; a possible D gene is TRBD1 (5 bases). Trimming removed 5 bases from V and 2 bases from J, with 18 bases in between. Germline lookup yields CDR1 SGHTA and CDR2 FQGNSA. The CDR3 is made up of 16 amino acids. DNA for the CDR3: TGTGCCAGCAGCCCCCAGGTCTCGAGACAGAACTATGGCTACACCTTC. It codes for CASSPQVSRQNYGYTF.

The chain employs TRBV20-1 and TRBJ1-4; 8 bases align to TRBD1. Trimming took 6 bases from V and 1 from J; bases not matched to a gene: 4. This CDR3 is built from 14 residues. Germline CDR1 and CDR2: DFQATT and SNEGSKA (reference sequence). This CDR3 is CSALQGVTNEKLFF. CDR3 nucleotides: TGCAGTGCATTACAGGGGGTAACTAATGAAAAACTGTTTTTT.

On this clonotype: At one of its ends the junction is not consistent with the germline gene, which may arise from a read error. This chain's CDR3 is CSVLRGLGHTF. The CDR3 bases are TGCAGTGTATTAAGGGGGCTTGGCCACACCTTC. The rearrangement joins TRBV20-1 to TRBJ1-2; 7 nucleotides match TRBD1. Per germline, CDR1 DFQATT and CDR2 SNEGSKA (reference sequence). The CDR3 runs to 11 residues.

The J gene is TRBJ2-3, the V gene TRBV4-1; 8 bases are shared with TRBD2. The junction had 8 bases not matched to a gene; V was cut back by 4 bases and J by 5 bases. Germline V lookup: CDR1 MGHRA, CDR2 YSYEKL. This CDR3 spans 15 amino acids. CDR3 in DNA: TGCGCCAGCAGCCCCACCGGGGGGGCTGTAGATACGCAGTATTTT. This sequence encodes CASSPTGGAVDTQYF.

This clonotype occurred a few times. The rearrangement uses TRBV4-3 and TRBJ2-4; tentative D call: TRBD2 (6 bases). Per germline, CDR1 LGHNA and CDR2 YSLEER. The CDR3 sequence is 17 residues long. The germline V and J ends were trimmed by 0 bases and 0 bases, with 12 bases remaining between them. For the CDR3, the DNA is TGCGCCAGCAGCCAAGACGGGGAGGTCTTAGCCAAAAACATTCAGTACTTC. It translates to CASSQDGEVLAKNIQYF.